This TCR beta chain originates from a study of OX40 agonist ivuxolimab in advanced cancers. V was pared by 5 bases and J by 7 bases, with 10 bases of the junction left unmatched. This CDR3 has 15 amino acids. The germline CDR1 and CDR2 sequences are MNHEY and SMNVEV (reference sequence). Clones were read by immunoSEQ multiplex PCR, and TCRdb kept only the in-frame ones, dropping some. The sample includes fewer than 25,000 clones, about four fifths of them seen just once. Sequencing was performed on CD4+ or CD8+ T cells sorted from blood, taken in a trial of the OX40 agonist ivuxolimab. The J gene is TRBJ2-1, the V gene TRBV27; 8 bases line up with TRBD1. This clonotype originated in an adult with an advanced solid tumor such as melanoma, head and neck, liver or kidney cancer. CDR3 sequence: CASSADRGIVNEQFF. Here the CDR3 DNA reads TGTGCCAGCAGTGCCGACAGGGGAATAGTAAATGAGCAGTTCTTC.